This T cell receptor (beta chain) was recorded in a study of CD4 T cells in relation to SARS-CoV-2 and coronaviruses. Notes on the study in general: According to naive versus memory sequencing, detected responses are memory recall, not newly primed.

Regarding this clone: Its antigen is unidentified.

CD4+ T cells from unexposed donors were obtained before the COVID-19 pandemic (2011-2018). Naive and memory CD4+ T cells were separated from cryopreserved PBMCs. Naive and memory CD4+ T cell DNA was deep-sequenced without culture. The data were produced by immunoSEQ multiplex PCR, yet TCRdb's version contains in-frame clones alone and is incomplete. The sample includes just under 65,000 clones, 94% of them seen just once. The CDR3 is made up of 14 amino acids. The V gene end was trimmed by 4 bases and the J gene end by 4 bases; junction bases not matched to a gene: 6. Germline V lookup: CDR1 MNHEY, CDR2 SVGAGI.

Sequenced sample: naive CD4+ T cells from PBMCs. Subset indicated: naive CD4+ T cells isolated by negative enrichment. The J gene is TRBJ2-7, the V gene TRBV6-5; TRBD1 matches at 8 bases. The receptor was derived from a human donor in good health. CDR3: CASSLDRVAYEQYF. The CDR3 DNA sequence: TGTGCCAGCAGTTTGGACAGGGTGGCGTACGAGCAGTACTTC.